The entry that follows covers one T cell receptor (beta chain) sequence. At one end the junction does not follow the germline gene, possibly because of a read error. Three rounds of nested PCR, following a modified ARM-PCR protocol, produced the TCRbeta library. TCRdb redid the calling of the multiplex PCR reads with MiXCR, one entry per CDR3 protein. This table holds around 70,000 distinct CDR3 sequences, about 60% found once. The sample originates from a study of tumor and adjacent non-tumor tissue in lung cancer. The germline V gene encodes CDR1 MDHEN and CDR2 SYDVKM. CDR3 length: 15 residues. RNA was extracted from bulk tissue without any cell sorting. Donors were chemotherapy-naive, newly diagnosed lung cancer surgical patients in China, August–late 2014.

The chain is built from TRBV28 and TRBJ2-1; 8 bases are a match to TRBD2. The origin of this receptor is a man in his forties or fifties with non-small cell lung cancer. The sequencing input was lung tumor tissue. DNA of the CDR3: TGTGCCAGCAGTTCCCCTAGCGGGCCTTACGATGAGCATTTCTTC. This codes for CASSSPSGPYDEHFF.